This TCR beta chain was observed in a study of T cells in localized non-small cell lung cancer. TCRdb's table, derived via immunoSEQ multiplex PCR, lists solely in-frame clones and lacks some. The table has roughly 70,000 clones, roughly nine tenths seen once; the top ten hold just over 20%. Study-wide results and limits: Exceeding tumor, uninvolved adjacent lung had the highest T cell clonality. Adjacent lung was found to contain a median approximately 50 of the top 100 tumor clones.

Judged by abundance, this clone is medium-sized. Its antigen is not identified. The TCR sequence derives from a male donor older than 55 with stage III squamous cell lung carcinoma. The sequenced sample was peripheral blood, obtained before any cancer treatment.

The CDR3 region is CASSQEGTGAYEQYF. The CDR3 DNA reads as TGCGCCAGCAGCCAAGAGGGGACTGGGGCCTACGAGCAGTACTTC. The gene calls are TRBV4-3 and TRBJ2-7; D is perhaps TRBD2 (6 bases). The CDR3 has 15 amino acids. Trimming cost V 0 bases and J 2 bases, with 11 bases left between them. Per the germline V gene, CDR1 is LGHNA and CDR2 is YSLEER.